This T cell receptor (beta chain) was documented in a study of blood T cell repertoires in COVID-19 (dated by TCRdb to the early 2020s). The study in broad terms: Collaborator samples came from the United States, Italy and Spain and covered acute and convalescent phases of COVID-19. Where available, HLA class I and class II types were taken from metadata supplied by the sample provider and were not determined by assay-based typing. The repertoires were made available in a free public database intended to serve as a resource for research on the immune response to SARS-CoV-2. The sample metadata nearly always contained a de-identified subject ID, COVID-19 status, age in years and sex. Samples were obtained from the ongoing ImmuneRACE study (first 160 participants) and from 1,254 subjects provided by 6 global collaborators. The dataset comprised deeply sampled blood TCRbeta repertoires from subjects exposed to, actively infected with, or recovered from COVID-19. The material from the prospective study consisted of cDNA or gDNA derived from T cells, B-cell-depleted T cells, or PBMCs. General conclusions and limits of the study: How much clinical and demographic metadata was included differed by source and by participant, and the metadata was provided uncurated.

The immunoSEQ Assay, a bias-controlled multiplex PCR, was used to amplify TCRbeta CDR3 regions from genomic DNA. In the source study's methods: Within the assay, amplification of reference gene primers was used to estimate how many nucleated cells each sample contained. To quantify the absolute abundance of each unique TCRbeta CDR3 rearrangement, sequence reads were collapsed and filtered. Productive Simpson clonality was computed per sample as the square root of Simpson's diversity index over productive rearrangements. Here the immuneACCESS table is served through TCRdb, limited to in-frame sequences with V and J called. Missing clones are a known gap in these copies; in checked studies unresolved V genes cover under half, and the rest lacks a known reason. V, J and clone size are those of that table, while D and trimming were read from the DNA. The sample table records a few hundred thousand clones; 80% to 90% of these occur just once. The ten biggest clones cover 6.2% of the sample.

The collaborating institutions used their own protocols to collect whole blood in K2EDTA tubes. Collaborator samples were shipped for TCRbeta analysis as frozen whole blood, isolated PBMCs, or DNA extracted from either sample type. Note on this clone: Its antigen remains unidentified. No much larger clonotype is one base removed from it; base qualities were not supplied.

CDR1 and CDR2 were assigned from the germline V gene (reference sequence) as SGHNT and YYREEE. From the cysteine up to the phenylalanine, the CDR3 has a length of 14 residues. The entry retains the CDR3 DNA only, 42 bases that are in frame from base 1. A distance of 13 bases separates the germline ends of V and J, which lose 0 bases and 7 bases respectively. The V and J segments used are TRBV5-4 and TRBJ1-1, with the D segment identity uncertain. The source material was peripheral blood. The origin of this receptor is a man between 60 and 70 years old with acute or convalescent COVID-19. Here is the DNA: TGTGCCAGCAGCTTGGATTCCCTTCGGGGTGAAGCTTTCTTT. This codes for CASSLDSLRGEAFF.